The rows below give T cell receptor beta chains drawn from one sample of a study of T cells in Graves' hyperthyroidism and ophthalmopathy. TCRdb reprocessed the multiplex PCR reads via MiXCR and lists one record per CDR3 protein. This table has 600,000 or so distinct CDR3 sequences, about 15% appearing once. The sequenced sample was blood. Receptors were obtained from a woman in her fifties or sixties with Graves' ophthalmopathy. Each CDR3 is given with its conserved first and last residue. The D gene is left open where the match is weak. For some rows the clone size is stated as once, few or many, or as a class when expanded; others skip it.

cdr3_aa cdr3_nt cdr3_length j_call v_call d_call clone_size
CASSPLTSGDLNEQFF TGTGCCAGCTCACCCCTGACTAGCGGGGACCTCAATGAGCAGTTCTTC 16 TRBJ2-1 TRBV18 TRBD2 many
CASSPPGTEGNEQFF TGTGCCAGCTCACCACCTGGGACAGAAGGTAATGAGCAGTTCTTC 15 TRBJ2-1 TRBV18 TRBD1 many
CASSTRGRGETQYF TGTGCCAGCAGCACCAGGGGGCGCGGGGAGACCCAGTACTTC 14 TRBJ2-5 TRBV28 TRBD1 few
CSVESSGNYNEQFF TGCAGCGTTGAATCCAGCGGGAATTACAATGAGCAGTTCTTC 14 TRBJ2-1 TRBV29-1 TRBD2 few
CASGRLAGEPFNEQFF TGTGCCAGCGGCCGACTAGCGGGAGAACCTTTCAATGAGCAGTTCTTC 16 TRBJ2-1 TRBV6-2/TRBV6-3 TRBD2 many
CAISREGLAGIYNEQFF TGTGCCATCAGCCGAGAGGGACTAGCGGGAATTTACAATGAGCAGTTCTTC 17 TRBJ2-1 TRBV10-3 TRBD2 -
CAINIERLFNEQFF TGTGCCATCAACATCGAGCGACTATTCAATGAGCAGTTCTTC 14 TRBJ2-1 TRBV6-6 - many
CASRPTSGRARGSEQFF TGTGCCAGCAGACCGACTAGCGGGAGGGCAAGGGGGAGTGAGCAGTTCTTC 17 TRBJ2-1 TRBV7-9 TRBD2 many
CASSFGGASYEQYF TGTGCCAGCAGTTTTGGCGGAGCCTCCTACGAGCAGTACTTC 14 TRBJ2-7 TRBV28 - many
CASSLKGDRVNEQFF TGTGCCAGCAGCTTAAAAGGGGACAGGGTCAATGAGCAGTTCTTC 15 TRBJ2-1 TRBV11-3 TRBD1 -
CASSVPSFGNGQFF TGTGCCAGCAGCGTCCCTAGCTTTGGCAATGGGCAGTTCTTC 14 TRBJ2-1 TRBV7-9 - few
CASSFPNYGYTF TGTGCCAGCAGTTTCCCCAACTATGGCTACACCTTC 12 TRBJ1-2 TRBV28 - many
CATTPGGRIYEQYF TGTGCCACGACCCCGGGAGGGAGGATCTACGAGCAGTACTTC 14 TRBJ2-7 TRBV10-3 TRBD2 many
CASSSGTTGNTIYF TGTGCCAGCAGTTCCGGGACAACTGGAAACACCATATATTTT 14 TRBJ1-3 TRBV2 - -
CASSFFGTSGSESTDTQYF TGTGCCAGCAGTTTTTTTGGGACTAGCGGGAGTGAGAGCACAGATACGCAGTATTTT 19 TRBJ2-3 TRBV28 TRBD2 -
CASSPPGGAYDEQYF TGTGCCAGCAGTCCACCTGGGGGCGCTTACGACGAGCAGTACTTC 15 TRBJ2-7 TRBV28 - many
CSARSPSGSTGGETQYF TGCAGTGCTAGGTCGCCTAGCGGGAGTACGGGCGGTGAGACCCAGTACTTC 17 TRBJ2-5 TRBV20-1 TRBD2 many
CASSSGTGSEAFF TGCGCCAGCAGCAGCGGGACAGGGTCTGAAGCTTTCTTT 13 TRBJ1-1 TRBV5-1 TRBD1 many
CASSLVGGFYNEQFF TGTGCCAGCAGCTTAGTGGGAGGCTTCTACAATGAGCAGTTCTTC 15 TRBJ2-1 TRBV7-2 - few
CSARPGTLGPDTQYF TGCAGTGCTAGACCCGGGACTTTAGGGCCAGATACGCAGTATTTT 15 TRBJ2-3 TRBV20-1 - many
CASSSRLAGGGDTQYF TGTGCCAGCAGCTCGCGACTAGCGGGAGGCGGAGATACGCAGTATTTT 16 TRBJ2-3 TRBV11-3 TRBD2 many
CASSLELGSNQPQHF TGTGCCAGCAGCTTAGAACTAGGAAGCAATCAGCCCCAGCATTTT 15 TRBJ1-5 TRBV11-2 - many
CASRLGLGTQYF TGTGCCAGTAGGCTAGGACTAGGCACGCAGTATTTT 12 TRBJ2-3 TRBV19 TRBD2 -
CASSPSPGTGGKETQYF TGTGCCAGTAGTCCCTCTCCCGGGACAGGTGGGAAAGAGACCCAGTACTTC 17 TRBJ2-5 TRBV19 TRBD1 many
CASRRDRGDGGRWETQYF TGTGCCAGCAGACGGGACAGGGGTGATGGCGGGAGGTGGGAGACCCAGTACTTC 18 TRBJ2-5 TRBV7-2 TRBD1 -
CASSTFRDSNQPQHF TGCGCCAGCAGCACCTTCCGGGACAGCAATCAGCCCCAGCATTTT 15 TRBJ1-5 TRBV4-1 - -
CSVDPSSGSLVADTQYF TGCAGCGTTGACCCCTCGAGCGGGAGTTTGGTTGCAGATACGCAGTATTTT 17 TRBJ2-3 TRBV29-1 TRBD2 -
CASSLGATISYYEQYF TGCGCCAGCAGCTTGGGGGCAACAATAAGCTACTACGAGCAGTACTTC 16 TRBJ2-7 TRBV5-1 - many
CASSYSDLSYNEQFF TGTGCCAGCAGTTACTCGGATCTCTCCTACAATGAGCAGTTCTTC 15 TRBJ2-1 TRBV3-1 - many
CASSVALAGGSGELFF TGTGCCAGCAGCGTAGCTCTAGCGGGAGGTTCCGGGGAGCTGTTTTTT 16 TRBJ2-2 TRBV9 TRBD2 -
CASSLRQFYEQYF TGTGCCAGCAGCTTACGGCAGTTCTACGAGCAGTACTTC 13 TRBJ2-7 TRBV7-2 - many
CASSLGAGGKETQYF TGTGCCAGCAGTTTAGGGGCAGGGGGAAAGGAGACCCAGTACTTC 15 TRBJ2-5 TRBV7-6 TRBD1 many
CSAPTSAGDVREQYF TGCAGTGCCCCGACGTCGGCAGGGGATGTTAGGGAGCAGTACTTC 15 TRBJ2-7 TRBV20-1 - many
CASSPQKRSSYNEQFF TGTGCCAGCAGCCCACAAAAGCGGAGCTCCTACAATGAGCAGTTCTTC 16 TRBJ2-1 TRBV3-1 - many
CASSEAPDRGEQYF TGTGCCAGCAGTGAAGCTCCCGATAGGGGAGAGCAGTACTTC 14 TRBJ2-7 TRBV6-1 - -
CASSYEGNQPQHF TGTGCCAGCAGTTACGAGGGGAATCAGCCCCAGCATTTT 13 TRBJ1-5 TRBV6-2/TRBV6-3 - many
CASSLLGRELFF TGTGCCAGTAGTTTACTAGGCCGGGAGCTGTTTTTT 12 TRBJ2-2 TRBV19 - few
CASSPRDRSSGANVLTF TGTGCCAGCTCCCCAAGGGACAGATCCTCTGGGGCCAACGTCCTGACTTTC 17 TRBJ2-6 TRBV18 TRBD1 -
CSASRQGIHQPQHF TGCAGTGCTAGTCGTCAGGGAATCCATCAGCCCCAGCATTTT 14 TRBJ1-5 TRBV20-1 - -
CASSDGDTGELFF TGTGCCAGCAGTGATGGAGACACCGGGGAGCTGTTTTTT 13 TRBJ2-2 TRBV2 - many
CASSLVKGGTGELFF TGTGCCAGCAGCTTAGTAAAGGGAGGGACCGGGGAGCTGTTTTTT 15 TRBJ2-2 TRBV5-6 TRBD2 few
CASNGTVHLGEQYF TGTGCCAGCAACGGGACAGTACACCTGGGGGAGCAGTACTTC 14 TRBJ2-7 TRBV19 TRBD1 few